What follows are 5 T cell receptor beta chains derived from one specimen sequenced in a study of CD8 T cells in ankylosing spondylitis. For these TCRs, the target antigens are not known. MiXCR was run by TCRdb on the 5' RACE reads, yielding one entry per CDR3 protein. The sample holds some 450,000 distinct CDR3 sequences; over 15% are singletons and the top ten take over 0.9%. Regarding the study as a whole: A TCR beta motif of about 8 highly homologous variants seemed to mark ankylosing spondylitis blood.

The specimen sequenced was blood, either unsorted or a sorted T cell fraction (not recorded which). The receptors were sampled from a male donor with ankylosing spondylitis.

With respect to this clonotype: This may come from a read error, since a much larger clone is one base off. The chain has TRBV12-3 or TRBV12-4 and TRBJ1-1; the D is unclear. The CDR3 extends over 13 amino acids. For the CDR3, the DNA is TGTGCCACCAGGCGCCAGATTAACACTGAAGTTTTCTTT. Encoded protein: CATRRQINTEVFF.

This clonotype was seen more than once but under ten times. CDR3 in amino acids: CSVDTRPPGNTIYF. CDR3 DNA sequence: TGCAGCGTTGATACAAGACCTCCTGGAAACACCATATATTTT. V is TRBV29-1 and J is TRBJ1-3; D is uncertain. Germline values: CDR1 SQVTM, CDR2 ANQGSEA. The ends were cut back, 3 bases at V and 2 bases at J, with 11 bases in the middle. This CDR3 has 14 residues.

The chain combines TRBV5-1 with TRBJ2-1; the D gene is possibly TRBD2 (6 bases). Germline-derived CDR1 and CDR2 are SGHRS and YFSETQ. Between the trimmed V and J ends, which lost 1 base and 3 bases, there was a span of 14 bases. The CDR3 covers 16 residues. DNA of the CDR3: TGCGCCAGCAGCTTGCGCCCCGGGACTGTCTACAATGAGCAGTTCTTC. Its translation is CASSLRPGTVYNEQFF.

This clonotype was recorded at least ten times. J is TRBJ2-7 and V is TRBV20-1; tentatively, D is TRBD1 (5 bases). The germline gives CDR1 DFQATT, CDR2 SNEGSKA (reference sequence). Trimming removed 0 bases from V and 6 bases from J, with 18 bases in between. This CDR3 is 15 amino acids long. CDR3 loop: CSARDLTLRVFEQYF. The CDR3 bases are TGCAGTGCTAGAGACCTCACACTCAGGGTTTTCGAGCAGTACTTC.

The rearrangement joins TRBV6-5 to TRBJ1-4; D is unresolved. Trimming stripped 6 bases from V and 4 bases from J, with 3 bases between. The CDR3 is 11 residues long. Germline-derived CDR1 and CDR2 are MNHEY and SVGAGI. In DNA, the CDR3 is TGTGCCAGCAGGGATAATGAAAAACTGTTTTTT. Protein sequence: CASRDNEKLFF.